A few counts support the clone carrying this TCR beta chain. Each TCR cDNA molecule carried a unique molecular identifier. Using its own MiXCR run on the 5' RACE reads, TCRdb lists one record per CDR3 protein. Of 40,000 to 50,000 distinct CDR3 sequences in the sample, 7.5% to 8% are singletons; the top ten hold approximately 13%. The time point: sample taken at primary tumor resection. Whole RNA came from tumor, nontumor lung or frozen PBMC and was sequenced without being sorted. CDR1 LGHNA and CDR2 YSLEER come from the germline V gene. J was trimmed by 2 bases and V by 0 bases; bases with no gene match: 8. The CDR3 contains 17 residues. These data originate in a study of spatial heterogeneity in lung cancer. Whole-study context: Every unique TCR and UMI combination, on average, appeared more than ten times in raw reads.

The TCR comes from a female donor with early-stage non-small cell lung cancer. The chain couples TRBV4-3 to TRBJ2-7, with TRBD1 matching 9 bases. Sequencing used PBMCs, obtained at surgery. CDR3 DNA: TGCGCCAGCAGCCAAGATCCCCCGGGACAGGGCCCCTACGAGCAGTACTTC. Translating it yields CASSQDPPGQGPYEQYF.